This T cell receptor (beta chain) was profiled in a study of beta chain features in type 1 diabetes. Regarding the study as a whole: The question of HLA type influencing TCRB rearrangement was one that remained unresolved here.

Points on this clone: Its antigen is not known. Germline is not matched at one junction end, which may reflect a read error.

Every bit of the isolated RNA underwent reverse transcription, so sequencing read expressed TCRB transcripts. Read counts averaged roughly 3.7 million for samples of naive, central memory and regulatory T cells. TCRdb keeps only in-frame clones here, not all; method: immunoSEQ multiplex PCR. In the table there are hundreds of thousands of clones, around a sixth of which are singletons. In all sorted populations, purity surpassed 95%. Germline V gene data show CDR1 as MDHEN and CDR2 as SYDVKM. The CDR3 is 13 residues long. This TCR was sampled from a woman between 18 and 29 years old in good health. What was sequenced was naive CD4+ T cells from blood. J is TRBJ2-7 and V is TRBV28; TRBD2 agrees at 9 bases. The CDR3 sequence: CASSFLAGSILGF. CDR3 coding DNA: TGTGCCAGCAGTTTCCTAGCGGGAAGCATTCTTGGATTC.